The rows below give T cell receptor beta chains drawn from one sample of a study of immune cell composition in non-small cell lung cancer. Using immunoSEQ multiplex PCR, the repertoire was profiled, and TCRdb retains in-frame clones only, with some absent. The table includes about 2,900 clones, more than 60% detected once. What was sequenced was lung tumor tissue. The receptors stem from a human donor with non-small cell lung cancer. Both conserved end residues are part of each CDR3. Each record gives: D gene, V gene, clone size, J gene, CDR3 DNA, CDR3 protein. A D gene is named only where the DNA matches it firmly. Not every row has a clone size; where given, it reads once, few, many or a size class.

>TRBD1|TRBV9|large|TRBJ2-7
TGTGCCAGCAGCGTAGGACAGGGGGCGTCCTACGAGCAGTACTTC
CASSVGQGASYEQYF
>.|TRBV4-2|once|TRBJ1-2
TGTGCCAGCAGCTCCCCAGGAGGGGACTATGGCTACACCTTC
CASSSPGGDYGYTF
>TRBD2|TRBV4-1|.|TRBJ2-3
TGCGCCAGCAGTCGGACTAGCGGGGGGGGAGATACGCAGTATTTT
CASSRTSGGGDTQYF
>.|TRBV18|.|TRBJ1-5
TGTGCCAGCTCACGTGAAGCAGGGGTACAGCCCCAGCATTTT
CASSREAGVQPQHF
>.|TRBV14|.|TRBJ2-7
TGTGCCAGCAGCCAAGATGCGGCGGGGCCTGGGATGTGGGAGCAGTACTTC
CASSQDAAGPGMWEQYF
>TRBD1|TRBV6-5|once|TRBJ2-7
TGTGCCAGCCGGGACAGCTACGAGCAGTACTTC
CASRDSYEQYF
>.|TRBV6-1|.|TRBJ1-5
TGTGCCAGCTGCCTGTGGCAGGGTGGACAGCCCCAGCATTTT
CASCLWQGGQPQHF
>.|TRBV29-1|.|TRBJ2-5
TGCAGCGTTGACTTCGGGACTCAGGAGACCCAGTACTTC
CSVDFGTQETQYF
>TRBD1|TRBV7-9|.|TRBJ2-7
TGTGCCAGCAGCATGGGACAGGCGGAGCAGTACTTC
CASSMGQAEQYF
>.|TRBV30|.|TRBJ1-5
TGTGCCTGGAATGACGTCGCAGGGAAGGGCGGTCAGCCCCAGCATTTT
CAWNDVAGKGGQPQHF
>.|TRBV2|few|TRBJ1-1
TGTGCCAGCAGTGGGCCCATGGCTTTCTTT
CASSGPMAFF
>TRBD2|TRBV7-9|.|TRBJ2-3
TGTGCCAGCAGCTACCGGACTAGCGGGGAGGCAGATACGCAGTATTTT
CASSYRTSGEADTQYF
>.|TRBV6-5|.|TRBJ1-1
TGTGCCAGCAGTTACTCCCGGGGGACTGAAGCTTTCTTT
CASSYSRGTEAFF
>.|TRBV28|few|TRBJ1-1
TGTGCCAGCAGTTCGGGGGGAGGGCTTAAAGCTTTCTTT
CASSSGGGLKAFF
>TRBD1|TRBV30|once|TRBJ1-5
TGTGCCTGGAGTCCAGGGGGTCAGCCCCAGCATTTT
CAWSPGGQPQHF
>.|TRBV19|.|TRBJ1-2
TGTGCCAGTAACCTCTATAGAGGAGGGACCTATGGCTACACCTTC
CASNLYRGGTYGYTF
>TRBD2|TRBV6-5|.|TRBJ2-5
TGTGCCAGCAGTTACTCCCCTAGCGGGCAAGAGACCCAGTACTTC
CASSYSPSGQETQYF
>TRBD1|TRBV5-1|.|TRBJ2-3
TGCGCCAGCAGCTCCCAAGCCAGGACAGGGGGAGATACGCAGTATTTT
CASSSQARTGGDTQYF
>TRBD1|TRBV5-4|.|TRBJ1-6
TGTGCCAGCAGCTTTAAAACAGGGGCCTCCTATAATTCACCCCTCCACTTT
CASSFKTGASYNSPLHF
>.|TRBV4-2|.|TRBJ1-1
TGTGCCAGCAGCCAAGATTCCCGCGGGAACACTGAAGCTTTCTTT
CASSQDSRGNTEAFF
>.|TRBV9|few|TRBJ1-1
TGTGCCAGCAGCGTAGTTGAACGGGACACTGAAGCTTTCTTT
CASSVVERDTEAFF
>.|TRBV28|.|TRBJ2-5
TGTGCCAGCAGTTCCCTCCTTAGGGGAAAAGAGACCCAGTACTTC
CASSSLLRGKETQYF
>TRBD2|TRBV27|.|TRBJ2-2
TGTGCCAGCAGTCCTCCGGGACTAGCTATAATTAGGACCGGGGAGCTGTTTTTT
CASSPPGLAIIRTGELFF
>.|TRBV4-1|few|TRBJ2-7
TGCGCCAGCAGCCAATTGGAGGACTACGCCTACGAGCAGTACTTC
CASSQLEDYAYEQYF
>.|TRBV2|.|TRBJ2-3
TGTGCCAGCAGTGACGGCGGTGGTGGAGATACGCAGTATTTT
CASSDGGGGDTQYF
>.|TRBV30|.|TRBJ2-2
TGTGCCTGGACCCTTCTGGACTCTAACACCGGGGAGCTGTTTTTT
CAWTLLDSNTGELFF
>.|TRBV6-1|.|TRBJ1-4
TGTGCCAGCAGTAAAGGCAACTCTAATGAAAAACTGTTTTTT
CASSKGNSNEKLFF
>TRBD2|TRBV9|.|TRBJ2-2
TGTGCCAGCAGCCCCCACGCGGGGGGGATAGCAGGGGAGCTGTTTTTT
CASSPHAGGIAGELFF
>.|TRBV9|once|TRBJ2-6
TGTGCCAGCAGCGCCTATAGCTCTGGGGCCAACGTCCTGACTTTC
CASSAYSSGANVLTF
>.|TRBV10-3|.|TRBJ2-2
TGTGCCATCAGTGGTAATAGCGACCCCACCGGGGAGCTGTTTTTT
CAISGNSDPTGELFF
>.|TRBV7-9|few|TRBJ1-2
TGTGCCAGCAGCTTAGAAAGAGGCGGCTATGGCTACACCTTC
CASSLERGGYGYTF
>TRBD1|TRBV5-6|few|TRBJ1-1
TGTGCCAGCAGCCTATGGACAGGGAACACTGAAGCTTTCTTT
CASSLWTGNTEAFF
>.|TRBV5-6|.|TRBJ1-2
TGTGCCAGCAGCCGACGGACAGATGGCTACACCTTC
CASSRRTDGYTF
>TRBD1|TRBV28|.|TRBJ1-2
TGTGCCAGCAGTCGACAGGGGACTTATGGCTACACCTTC
CASSRQGTYGYTF
>.|TRBV5-6|.|TRBJ2-3
TGTGCCAGCAGCTACGGACGGGGAGATACGCAGTATTTT
CASSYGRGDTQYF
>.|TRBV5-1|few|TRBJ2-1
TGCGCCAGCAGCCCTGGAGTCTCCGATAACAATGAGCAGTTCTTC
CASSPGVSDNNEQFF
>TRBD1|TRBV28|.|TRBJ2-4
TGTGCCAGCAGTCTCTCACCGGGACAGGTGAGAAACATTCAGTACTTC
CASSLSPGQVRNIQYF
>TRBD2|TRBV5-4|.|TRBJ2-2
TGTGCCAGCAGCTTAGCTAGCGGGGGGCCGAACACCGGGGAGCTGTTTTTT
CASSLASGGPNTGELFF
>.|TRBV30|.|TRBJ2-2
TGTGCCTGGAGACGGGGGAACACCGGGGAGCTGTTTTTT
CAWRRGNTGELFF
>TRBD1|TRBV6-5|.|TRBJ1-2
TGTGCCAGCAGTCAAACAGGGGGCATGGGAGGCTACACCTTC
CASSQTGGMGGYTF
>TRBD2|TRBV7-2|.|TRBJ2-3
TGTGCCAGCAGCCGTAGCGGGAACACAGATACGCAGTATTTT
CASSRSGNTDTQYF
>TRBD1|TRBV7-2|.|TRBJ2-5
TGTGCCAGCGGAAGAAACAGGGGCAAAGAGACCCAGTACTTC
CASGRNRGKETQYF
>.|TRBV28|few|TRBJ1-1
TGTGCCAGCGCCCGGTTCGGGGATCAGGCTTTCTTT
CASARFGDQAFF
>TRBD2|TRBV18|.|TRBJ2-1
TGTGCCAGCTCACCCACTTACGGGGGGGCCGGGTCTGTGCAGTTCTTC
CASSPTYGGAGSVQFF
>TRBD1|TRBV28|.|TRBJ1-1
TGTGCCAGCGACAGGGGCCAATTGAACACTGAAGCTTTCTTT
CASDRGQLNTEAFF
>TRBD1|TRBV29-1|.|TRBJ2-5
TGCAGCGTTGTCGTAAACAGGGGGCCCCAAGAGACCCAGTACTTC
CSVVVNRGPQETQYF
>.|TRBV10-3|.|TRBJ2-3
TGTGCCATCAGTGAGTCGAGCTTTCGCGGGGATACGCAGTATTTT
CAISESSFRGDTQYF
>.|TRBV5-6|.|TRBJ1-6
TGTGCCAGCAGCTTAGTCGGGGATTCACCCCTCCACTTT
CASSLVGDSPLHF
>TRBD1|TRBV7-6|.|TRBJ1-1
TGTGCCAGCAGCTTACCCAGGACAGGGGGCAGGAACGAGGGGCTGAACACTGAAGCTTTCTTT
CASSLPRTGGRNEGLNTEAFF
>.|TRBV6-4|few|TRBJ2-2
TGTGCCAGCAGTCTCGACAGCTCTTCCACCGGGGAGCTGTTTTTT
CASSLDSSSTGELFF
>.|TRBV28|.|TRBJ1-2
TGTGCCAGCAGTTTATTGTCAGGTTTAAACACCTTC
CASSLLSGLNTF
>.|TRBV19|.|TRBJ1-5
TGTGCCAGTAGTCCACAGGTCCGCCAGCCCCAGCATTTT
CASSPQVRQPQHF
>TRBD1|TRBV9|.|TRBJ2-5
TGTGCCAGCAGCGTATCTAGCAGGGGGGAGACCCAGTACTTC
CASSVSSRGETQYF
>TRBD1|TRBV5-8|few|TRBJ1-5
TGTGCCAGCAGCTTGCGGTTTGGACAGGGGGGATATAGCAATCAGCCCCAGCATTTT
CASSLRFGQGGYSNQPQHF
>.|TRBV2|.|TRBJ2-2
TGTGCCAGCAGTCCTACAGGGGGGGACACCGGGGAGCTGTTTTTT
CASSPTGGDTGELFF
>TRBD2|TRBV6-1|.|TRBJ2-1
TGTGCCAGCAGTGAATTTCGGCGGGGGGGGCAGGATGAGCAGTTCTTC
CASSEFRRGGQDEQFF
>TRBD1|TRBV10-3|.|TRBJ2-7
TGTGCCATCAGAGACTCCGGGACAGACCTCTACGAGCAGTACTTC
CAIRDSGTDLYEQYF
>.|TRBV30|few|TRBJ2-3
TGTGCCTGGGCCCCACATACAGATACGCAGTATTTT
CAWAPHTDTQYF
>.|TRBV2|.|TRBJ1-5
TGTGCCAGCAGCGGGCGGGAGAATAGCAATCAGCCCCAGCATTTT
CASSGRENSNQPQHF
>TRBD1|TRBV28|few|TRBJ2-5
TGTGCCAGCCGGGACAGCGCTTTAAAGACCCAGTACTTC
CASRDSALKTQYF